Sequencing of this T cell receptor beta chain was carried out in a study of shared clonotypes between healthy human individuals. On the study more broadly: The study enrolled two women and a few men aged 18 to 49.

Points on this clone: Its antigen is as yet unknown.

TCRdb's table, derived via immunoSEQ multiplex PCR, lists solely in-frame clones and lacks some. Of 950,000 to 1,200,000 clones listed, about 72% were seen once; the top ten hold more than 0.85%. Germline V gene sequence: CDR1 SGHAT, CDR2 FQNNGV. The CDR3 is made up of 14 amino acids. Trimming left V 5 bases short and J 4 bases short, with 14 bases between. Study-level findings and limits: Researchers found naive subsets generally carried larger estimated richness than memory subsets. Sampling covered blood only; tissue repertoires likely differ.

This chain links TRBV11-2 with TRBJ2-5; D is unclear. This TCR derives from a man aged 18 to 35 in good health. Some clones in this sample may be carry-over from other donors' samples. The sequencing input was memory CD4+ T cells from PBMCs. Subset meaning: CD45RA-negative fraction. The CDR3 is CASSLRRLGETQYF. In nucleotides, the CDR3 is TGTGCCAGCAGCCTCAGAAGATTAGGAGAGACCCAGTACTTC.